The subject of this entry is one TCR beta chain. The antigen remains unidentified. Distinct nucleotide sequences in the sample also encode this CDR3. The data belong to a study of shared clonotypes between healthy human individuals. Notes on the study in general: Among donors, clonotype sharing was expected to be affected by sequencing depth.

Naive CD8 isolation took CD45RO-negative cells positively selected for CCR7 and excluded terminally differentiated effector memory CD45RA+ cells. The donor cohort consisted entirely of Caucasian adults residing in Nashville, Tennessee. The authors loaded 200 ng DNA, roughly 27,000 T cell genomes, into sorted-subset replicate PCRs. Original analysis: From ImmunoSEQ came sequences covering only the junction and carrying no quality scores, so filtering differed. Using immunoSEQ multiplex PCR, the repertoire was profiled, and TCRdb retains in-frame clones only, with some absent. The V and J calls and the clone size are those of that table, but D and trimming were determined from the DNA. The data contain about 2 million clones, just under 95% of them singletons. CDR3 length equals 12 residues. The V gene's germline CDR1 is SGHNT and CDR2 YYREEE (reference sequence). Deletions cut 2 bases from V and 4 bases from J, with 7 bases between.

The rearrangement joins TRBV5-4 to TRBJ2-7, with D unclear. The sequenced sample was naive CD8+ T cells sorted from blood. This receptor was taken from a man aged 18 to 35 in good health. CDR3 DNA: TGTGCCAGCAGCTTCGGTGGTTACGAGCAGTACTTC. It is translated as CASSFGGYEQYF. Using reference TRBV5-4 and TRBJ2-7 for the parts outside the CDR3, the full variable domain is ETGVTQSPTHLIKTRGQQVTLRCSSQSGHNTVSWYQQALGQGPQFIFQYYREEENGRGNFPPRFSGLQFPNYSSELNVNALELDDSALYLCASSFGGYEQYFGPGTRLTVT.